This T cell receptor (beta chain) is from a study of regulatory T cells in long-lasting Graves disease. Findings and limits, study-wide: Among the persistent patients, fewer than 3,500 public clonotypes were shared, more than the roughly 900 shared among new patients. Segments TRBV28, TRBJ1-2 and TRBJ2-5 showed preferential usage in persistent disease. Researchers examined only peripheral blood and not thyroid tissue. Accuracy could have been hurt by small sample size.

The TCR library was made from RNA that had been extracted from PBMCs in TRIzol. The V gene lost 3 bases and the J gene lost 0 bases, with 16 bases spanning the gap. Germline lookup yields CDR1 LGHDT and CDR2 YNNKEL (reference sequence). This CDR3 has 17 residues. This clonotype was seen a handful of times. The antigen is undetermined. TCRdb reprocessed the reads via MiXCR and lists one record per CDR3 protein. The sample carries roughly 730 distinct CDR3 sequences, approximately 60% recorded once. The V and J genes are TRBV3-1 and TRBJ2-3; D tentatively fits TRBD1 or TRBD2 (5 bases each). The sample here was peripheral blood mononuclear cells (PBMCs), taken with antithyroid drug treatment, in newly diagnosed or persistent Graves disease (not recorded which). The receptor was isolated from a middle-aged woman with Graves disease. The CDR3 reads CASSQVTGRDSTDTQYF. CDR3 bases: TGTGCCAGCAGCCAGGTTACCGGAAGGGACAGCACAGATACGCAGTATTTT.